These 26 T cell receptor beta chains came from one sample sequenced in a study of shared clonotypes between healthy human individuals. Assay used: immunoSEQ multiplex PCR; TCRdb lists only in-frame clones, some missing. In the table there are roughly 2,300,000 clones, 85% to 95% of which are singletons. Sequencing was performed on naive CD4+ T cells from PBMCs. Documented subset: CD45RA+ positively selected. The receptor set was obtained from a young man in good health. Some clones in this sample may be carry-over from other donors' samples.

J is TRBJ2-1 and V is TRBV13, with TRBD2 identical over 14 bases. Germline loops: CDR1 PRHDT, CDR2 FYEKMQ (reference sequence). The CDR3 is made up of 17 amino acids. J was trimmed by 6 bases and V by 2 bases; bases with no gene match: 6. The CDR3 here is CASSLPGLAGEGNEQFF. As DNA, the CDR3 is TGTGCCAGCAGCTTACCGGGACTAGCGGGAGAGGGCAATGAGCAGTTCTTC.

The chain recombines TRBV18 with TRBJ1-3; D gene ambiguous. The V end was cut by 2 bases, the J end by 2 bases, with 10 bases between. Germline V gene sequence: CDR1 KGHSH, CDR2 LQKENI. This CDR3 region has 15 residues. The CDR3 loop is CASSPGEGPGNTIYF. CDR3 sequence (DNA): TGTGCCAGCTCACCAGGGGAAGGGCCTGGAAACACCATATATTTT.

As for this clone: In the same sample, other DNA sequences code for this CDR3. This chain connects TRBV29-1 to TRBJ2-6, with D possibly matching TRBD1 (6 bases). The ends were cut back, 3 bases at V and 1 base at J, with 7 bases in the middle. Per the germline V gene, CDR1 is SQVTM and CDR2 is ANQGSEA. The CDR3 extends over 14 amino acids. CDR3 nucleotide sequence: TGCAGCGTTGAGCAGGGGTCTGGGGCCAACGTCCTGACTTTC. This sequence encodes CSVEQGSGANVLTF.

The chain recombines TRBV18 with TRBJ1-5, with TRBD1 identical over 7 bases. CDR1 and CDR2 (germline): KGHSH, LQKENI. This CDR3 is built from 14 residues. The trim removed 3 bases at V and 5 bases at J, leaving 4 bases unmatched. CDR3 nucleotides: TGTGCCAGCTCACCGGGGACAGCACATCAGCCCCAGCATTTT. Its translation: CASSPGTAHQPQHF. Filled out from reference TRBV18 and TRBJ1-5, the complete variable domain reads NAGVMQNPRHLVRRRGQEARLRCSPMKGHSHVYWYRQLPEEGLKFMVYLQKENIIDESGMPKERFSAEFPKEGPSILRIQQVVRGDSAAYFCASSPGTAHQPQHFGDGTRLSIL.

The chain links TRBV7-3 to TRBJ1-1; TRBD1 is a possible D gene (5 bases). Trimming pared 5 bases from V and 11 bases from J, leaving 18 bases between. CDR3 size: 13 residues. Germline CDR1 reads SGHTA; CDR2 reads FQGTGA. The CDR3 loop is CASSQGTPGRAFF. DNA of the CDR3: TGTGCCAGCAGCCAAGGGACCCCTGGGAGGGCTTTCTTT. Full variable domain (remainder filled in from reference TRBV7-3 and TRBJ1-1): GAGVSQTPSNKVTEKGKYVELRCDPISGHTALYWYRQSLGQGPEFLIYFQGTGAADDSGLPNDRFFAVRPEGSVSTLKIQRTERGDSAVYLCASSQGTPGRAFFGQGTRLTVV.

This sequence joins TRBV6-5 and TRBJ1-5; D gene unclear. Germline loops: CDR1 MNHEY, CDR2 SVGAGI. V was cut by 7 bases and J by 4 bases, with 17 bases left in between. This CDR3 has 15 residues. CDR3 amino acids: CASILTGGFNQPQHF. As DNA, the CDR3 is TGTGCCAGCATCCTCACGGGTGGGTTTAATCAGCCCCAGCATTTT.

V gene TRBV6-1 combines with J gene TRBJ2-1; 7 nucleotides align to TRBD1. V shed 6 bases and J 0 bases; nucleotides not matched to a gene: 5. The CDR3 sequence is 15 residues long. The germline V gene encodes CDR1 MNHNS and CDR2 SASEGT. CDR3 amino acids: CASSEQGSSYNEQFF. CDR3 coding DNA: TGTGCCAGCAGCGAACAGGGGAGCTCCTACAATGAGCAGTTCTTC.

The genes are TRBV10-3 and TRBJ1-2; D unclear. The V end lost 8 bases, the J end lost 5 bases, and 15 bases lay between the germline ends. This CDR3 comprises 13 residues. Looked up from germline, CDR1 is ENHRY and CDR2 is SYGVKD. The CDR3 bases are TGTGCCATCTCGGGGAGTCTGGTATATGGCTACACCTTC. This sequence encodes CAISGSLVYGYTF.

The chain recombines TRBV4-2 with TRBJ1-3; a possible D gene is TRBD1 (6 bases). Germline V gene lookup returns CDR1 LGHNA and CDR2 YNFKEQ. V shed 1 base and J shed 3 bases, with 16 bases lying between them. The CDR3 loop spans 17 amino acids. The CDR3: CASSQVSGGEGGNTIYF. As DNA, the CDR3 is TGTGCCAGCAGCCAAGTGTCGGGGGGCGAAGGTGGAAACACCATATATTTT.

The gene calls are TRBV6-6 and TRBJ2-3, with 9 nucleotides matching TRBD1. J was trimmed by 4 bases and V by 4 bases; bases with no gene match: 6. The CDR3 has 15 amino acids. Germline-derived CDR1 and CDR2 are MNHNY and SVGAGI (reference sequence). The CDR3 DNA sequence: TGTGCCAGCAGTTCTGGACAGGGGAGGGCAGATACGCAGTATTTT. This codes for CASSSGQGRADTQYF.

This chain links TRBV9 with TRBJ2-7, with 7 positions matching TRBD2. Germline CDR1 is SGDLS and CDR2 is YYNGEE. The CDR3 spans 14 residues. With 3 bases clipped from V and 3 bases from J, the junction kept 6 bases outside the gene matches. In DNA, the CDR3 is TGTGCCAGCAGCGCGAGCGGGGCCAACTACGAGCAGTACTTC. Amino acids: CASSASGANYEQYF. The full variable domain, completed using reference TRBV9 and TRBJ2-7, is DSGVTQTPKHLITATGQRVTLRCSPRSGDLSVYWYQQSLDQGLQFLIQYYNGEERAKGNILERFSAQQFPDLHSELNLSSLELGDSALYFCASSASGANYEQYFGPGTRLTVT.

The chain combines TRBV9 with TRBJ1-3, with D tentatively TRBD1 (5 bases). CDR3 length equals 16 residues. CDR1 and CDR2 (germline): SGDLS, YYNGEE. V lost 4 bases and J 0 bases, leaving 14 bases between the germline ends. CDR3 bases: TGTGCCAGCAGCCCCCAGGGCAGCTTCTCTGGAAACACCATATATTTT. Encoded protein: CASSPQGSFSGNTIYF.

The chain employs TRBV5-8 and TRBJ2-2; D is tentatively TRBD1 or TRBD2 (5 bases each). Per the germline V gene, CDR1 is SGHTS and CDR2 is YDEGEE. This CDR3 has 12 residues. Trimming pared 4 bases from V and 6 bases from J, leaving 7 bases between. The CDR3 reads CASSRDPGELFF. CDR3 bases: TGTGCCAGCAGCCGGGACCCCGGGGAGCTGTTTTTT. Combining the CDR3 with reference TRBV5-8 and TRBJ2-2 gives the whole variable domain EAGVTQSPTHLIKTRGQQATLRCSPISGHTSVYWYQQALGLGLQFLLWYDEGEERNRGNFPPRFSGRQFPNYSSELNVNALELEDSALYLCASSRDPGELFFGEGSRLTVL.

The CDR3 DNA reads as TGTGCCAGCACCTCCCAAGACTACTATGGCTACACCTTC. Protein: CASTSQDYYGYTF. J is TRBJ1-2 and V is TRBV28, with D unclear. The CDR3 length is 13 residues. Germline CDR1 reads MDHEN; CDR2 reads SYDVKM. V was trimmed by 7 bases and J by 3 bases, leaving 12 bases between them.

V is TRBV19 and J is TRBJ1-5, with D hard to call. V lost 9 bases and J lost 4, with 22 bases in between. The CDR3 has 16 amino acids. Germline V CDR1 and CDR2: LNHDA, SQIVND (reference sequence). In DNA form, the CDR3 reads TGTGCCAGCCGAAGCGTTCCCTCTATTTCGAATCAGCCCCAGCATTTT. This translates into CASRSVPSISNQPQHF.

J is TRBJ2-1 and V is TRBV19; D not certain. The CDR3 extends over 12 amino acids. V lost 6 bases, J lost 4 bases, and 7 bases lay in between. Germline V gene lookup returns CDR1 LNHDA and CDR2 SQIVND (reference sequence). The CDR3 sequence: CASRDQYNEQFF. The DNA for the CDR3 is TGTGCCAGTAGGGACCAGTACAATGAGCAGTTCTTC.

V and J are TRBV19 and TRBJ1-1; D remains ambiguous. Germline V gene sequence: CDR1 LNHDA, CDR2 SQIVND (reference sequence). The ends were cut back, 4 bases at V and 10 bases at J, with 13 bases in the middle. The CDR3 length is 12 residues. The CDR3 sequence: CASSSGRLGAFF. CDR3 DNA: TGTGCCAGTAGTAGCGGACGCCTGGGAGCTTTCTTT.

The J gene is TRBJ1-2, the V gene TRBV28; D may be TRBD1 (5 bases). Between the trimmed V and J ends, which lost 6 bases and 2 bases, there was a span of 16 bases. CDR1 is MDHEN, CDR2 SYDVKM, per germline. The CDR3 sequence is 15 residues long. The CDR3 DNA reads TGTGCCAGCAGGAGGGGACCGGGGGGGAACTATGGCTACACCTTC. Translating gives CASRRGPGGNYGYTF.

The V gene is TRBV5-1, the J gene TRBJ2-3; TRBD2 matches 11 bases. The CDR3 runs 14 residues. Trimming took 4 bases from V and 5 from J; bases not matched to a gene: 3. Germline V gene data show CDR1 as SGHRS and CDR2 as YFSETQ. This CDR3 reads CASSTGTSGDTQYF. The CDR3 coding sequence is TGCGCCAGCAGCACAGGGACTAGCGGAGATACGCAGTATTTT.

This clone was recorded once. The J gene is TRBJ1-1, the V gene TRBV29-1; D is unresolved. V lost 4 bases and J 1 base, leaving 16 bases between the germline ends. This CDR3 comprises 15 residues. CDR1 is SQVTM, CDR2 ANQGSEA, per germline. The CDR3: CSVVILGAQNTEAFF. CDR3 nucleotides: TGCAGCGTTGTTATATTGGGAGCCCAGAACACTGAAGCTTTCTTT.

This clone was seen once. J is TRBJ1-5 and V is TRBV28; maybe TRBD1 (5 bases). From germline, CDR1 is MDHEN and CDR2 SYDVKM. The CDR3 contains 17 residues. The V gene lost 6 bases and the J gene lost 2 bases, with 20 bases spanning the gap. The CDR3 reads CASRSRARGDGNQPQHF. CDR3 nucleotides: TGTGCCAGCAGATCAAGGGCCCGGGGGGACGGCAATCAGCCCCAGCATTTT.

The genes are TRBV9 and TRBJ2-1, with 15 bases matching TRBD2. Germline CDR1 reads SGDLS; CDR2 reads YYNGEE. This CDR3 is built from 19 residues. The J segment lost 6 bases and the V segment lost 0 bases, leaving 10 bases of the junction unmatched. This CDR3 is CASSVEAGLAGGPSNEQFF. The CDR3 bases are TGTGCCAGCAGCGTAGAGGCCGGACTAGCGGGAGGGCCATCCAATGAGCAGTTCTTC.

The chain employs TRBV21-1 and TRBJ1-1; the listed D gene, TRBD1, was not tested against the DNA. TRBV21-1 is tagged as a pseudogene. The length of the CDR3 is 16 residues. The CDR3 is CASSATQGANLPEAFF. The CDR3 DNA sequence: TGTGCCAGCAGCGCGACGCAGGGGGCGAATCTCCCTGAAGCTTTCTTT.

This rearrangement joins TRBV19 to TRBJ2-3, with 9 positions matching TRBD1. The CDR3 is 16 residues long. Germline V gene lookup returns CDR1 LNHDA and CDR2 SQIVND (reference sequence). Trimming took 3 bases from V and 6 from J; bases not matched to a gene: 10. The CDR3 is CASSIWGDRADDTQYF. The CDR3 DNA sequence: TGTGCCAGTAGTATTTGGGGGGACAGGGCCGACGATACGCAGTATTTT.

V usage is TRBV11-2 and J usage is TRBJ1-2, with a possible D match to TRBD1 (5 bases). CDR1 and CDR2 from the germline V gene are SGHAT and FQNNGV. CDR3 length equals 13 residues. V was shortened by 4 bases and J by 8 bases, with 14 bases between the two germline ends. For the CDR3, the DNA is TGTGCCAGCAGCTCCACGCAGGGTCAGGGCTACACCTTC. Protein sequence: CASSSTQGQGYTF.

The gene calls are TRBV28 and TRBJ1-2; tentative D call: TRBD1 (5 bases). Per the germline V gene, CDR1 is MDHEN and CDR2 is SYDVKM. With 6 bases removed from V and 4 bases from J, the gap between germline ends came to 21 bases. The CDR3 spans 16 residues. The CDR3 region is CASSGTRGTIGYGYTF. In nucleotides, the CDR3 is TGTGCCAGCAGCGGCACACGCGGGACCATAGGCTATGGCTACACCTTC.